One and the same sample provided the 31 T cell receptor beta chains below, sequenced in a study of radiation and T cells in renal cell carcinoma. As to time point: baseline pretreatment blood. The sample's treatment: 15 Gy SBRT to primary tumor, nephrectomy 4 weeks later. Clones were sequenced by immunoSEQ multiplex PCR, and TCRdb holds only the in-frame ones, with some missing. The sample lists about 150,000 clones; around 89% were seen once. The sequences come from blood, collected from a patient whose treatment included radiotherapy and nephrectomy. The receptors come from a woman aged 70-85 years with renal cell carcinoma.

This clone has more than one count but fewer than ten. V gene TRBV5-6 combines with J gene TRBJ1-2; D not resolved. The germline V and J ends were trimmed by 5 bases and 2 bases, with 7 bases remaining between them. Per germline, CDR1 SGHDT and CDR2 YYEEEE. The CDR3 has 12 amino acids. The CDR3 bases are TGTGCCAGCAGTCCCGCGAACTATGGCTACACCTTC. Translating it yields CASSPANYGYTF. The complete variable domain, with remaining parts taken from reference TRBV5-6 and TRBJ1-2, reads DAGVTQSPTHLIKTRGQQVTLRCSPKSGHDTVSWYQQALGQGPQFIFQYYEEEERQRGNFPDRFSGHQFPNYSSELNVNALLLGDSALYLCASSPANYGYTFGSGTRLTVV.

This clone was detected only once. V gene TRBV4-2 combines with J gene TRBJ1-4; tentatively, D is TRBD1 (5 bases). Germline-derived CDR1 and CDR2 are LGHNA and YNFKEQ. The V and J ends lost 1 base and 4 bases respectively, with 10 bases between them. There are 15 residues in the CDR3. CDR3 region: CASSQGGGDNEKLFF. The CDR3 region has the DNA TGTGCCAGCAGCCAAGGAGGAGGGGATAATGAAAAACTGTTTTTT.

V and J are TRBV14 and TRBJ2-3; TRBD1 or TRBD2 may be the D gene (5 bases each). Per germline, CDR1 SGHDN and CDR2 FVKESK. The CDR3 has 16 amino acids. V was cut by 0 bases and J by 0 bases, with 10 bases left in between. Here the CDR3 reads CASSQDLRGSTDTQYF. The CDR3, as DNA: TGTGCCAGCAGCCAAGATTTGAGGGGCAGCACAGATACGCAGTATTTT.

The CDR3 spells CASSIGSGGPQETQYF. The CDR3 DNA sequence: TGTGCCAGTAGTATAGGTAGCGGGGGCCCCCAAGAGACCCAGTACTTC. The J gene is TRBJ2-5, the V gene TRBV19; 9 bases align to TRBD2. Trimming cost V 1 base and J 1 base; bases outside gene matches: 4. The CDR3 has 16 residues. Germline assignment: CDR1 LNHDA and CDR2 SQIVND (reference sequence).

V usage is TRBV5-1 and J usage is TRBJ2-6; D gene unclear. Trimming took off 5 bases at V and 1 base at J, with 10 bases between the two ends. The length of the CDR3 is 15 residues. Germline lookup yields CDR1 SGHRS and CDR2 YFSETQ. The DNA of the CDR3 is TGCGCCAGCAGTCTAGAACCTTCTGGGGCCAACGTCCTGACTTTC. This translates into CASSLEPSGANVLTF.

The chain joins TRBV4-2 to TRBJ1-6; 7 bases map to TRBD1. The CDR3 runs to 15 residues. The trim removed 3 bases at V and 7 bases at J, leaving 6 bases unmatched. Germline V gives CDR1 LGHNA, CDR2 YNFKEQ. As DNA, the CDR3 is TGTGCCAGCAGCCAGTCTCAGGGGGGGAATTCACCCCTCCACTTT. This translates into CASSQSQGGNSPLHF.

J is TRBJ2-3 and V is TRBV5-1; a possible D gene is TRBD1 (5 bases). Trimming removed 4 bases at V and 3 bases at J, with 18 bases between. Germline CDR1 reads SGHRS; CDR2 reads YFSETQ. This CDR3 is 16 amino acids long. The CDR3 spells CASSQGGPVLTDTQYF. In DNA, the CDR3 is TGCGCCAGCAGCCAGGGTGGGCCTGTCTTGACAGATACGCAGTATTTT.

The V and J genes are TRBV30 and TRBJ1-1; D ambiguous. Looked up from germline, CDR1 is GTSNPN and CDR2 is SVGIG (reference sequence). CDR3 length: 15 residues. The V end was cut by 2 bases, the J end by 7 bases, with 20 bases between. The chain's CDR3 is CAWSPLDRAGGEAFF. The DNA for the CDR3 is TGTGCCTGGAGTCCTCTCGACCGAGCGGGCGGTGAAGCTTTCTTT.

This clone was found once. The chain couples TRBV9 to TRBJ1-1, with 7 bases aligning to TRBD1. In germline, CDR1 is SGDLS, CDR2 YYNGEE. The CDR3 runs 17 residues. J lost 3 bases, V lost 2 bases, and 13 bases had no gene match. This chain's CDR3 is CASSVLTGARPYTEAFF. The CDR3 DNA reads TGTGCCAGCAGCGTTTTAACAGGGGCGCGTCCCTACACTGAAGCTTTCTTT.

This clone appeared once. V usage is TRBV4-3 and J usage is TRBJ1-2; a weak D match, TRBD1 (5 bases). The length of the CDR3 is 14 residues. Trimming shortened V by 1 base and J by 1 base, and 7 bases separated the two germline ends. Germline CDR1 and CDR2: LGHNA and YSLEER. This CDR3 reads CASSQGDGNYGYTF. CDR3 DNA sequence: TGCGCCAGCAGCCAAGGGGACGGTAACTATGGCTACACCTTC.

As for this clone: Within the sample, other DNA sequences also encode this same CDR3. The CDR3 loop is CAWSVLPGSLGNTIYF. CDR3 DNA: TGTGCCTGGAGTGTGCTCCCCGGGAGCCTTGGAAACACCATATATTTT. The chain is built from TRBV30 and TRBJ1-3, with D uncertain. CDR1 is GTSNPN and CDR2 is SVGIG in the germline V gene (reference sequence). The CDR3 runs to 16 residues. V lost 0 bases and J 3 bases, leaving 15 bases between the germline ends.

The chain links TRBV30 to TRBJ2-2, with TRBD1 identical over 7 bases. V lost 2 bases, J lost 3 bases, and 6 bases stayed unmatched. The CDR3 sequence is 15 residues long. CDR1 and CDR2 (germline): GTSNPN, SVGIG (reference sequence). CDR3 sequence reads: CAWSRRDRDTGELFF. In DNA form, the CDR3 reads TGTGCCTGGAGTCGTCGTGACAGGGACACCGGGGAGCTGTTTTTT.

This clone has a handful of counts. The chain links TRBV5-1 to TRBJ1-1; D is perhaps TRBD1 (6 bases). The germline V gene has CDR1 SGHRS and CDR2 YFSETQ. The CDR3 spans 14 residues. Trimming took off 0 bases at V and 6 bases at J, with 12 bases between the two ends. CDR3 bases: TGCGCCAGCAGCTTGGCCGGACAGAGGGCTGAAGCTTTCTTT. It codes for CASSLAGQRAEAFF.

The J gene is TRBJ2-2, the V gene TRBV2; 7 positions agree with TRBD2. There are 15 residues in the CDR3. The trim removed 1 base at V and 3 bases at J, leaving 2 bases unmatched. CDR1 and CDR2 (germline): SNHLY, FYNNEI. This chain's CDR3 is CASSEVGGYTGELFF. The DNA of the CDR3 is TGTGCCAGCAGTGAAGTGGGGGGGTACACCGGGGAGCTGTTTTTT.

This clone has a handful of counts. Here the CDR3 reads CASSPPGGSYNEQFF. In DNA form, the CDR3 reads TGTGCCAGCTCACCACCAGGGGGCTCCTACAATGAGCAGTTCTTC. The rearrangement uses TRBV18 and TRBJ2-1, with D perhaps matching TRBD1 (6 bases). From germline, CDR1 is KGHSH and CDR2 LQKENI. Trimming left V 0 bases short and J 0 bases short, with 6 bases between. The CDR3 is made up of 15 amino acids.

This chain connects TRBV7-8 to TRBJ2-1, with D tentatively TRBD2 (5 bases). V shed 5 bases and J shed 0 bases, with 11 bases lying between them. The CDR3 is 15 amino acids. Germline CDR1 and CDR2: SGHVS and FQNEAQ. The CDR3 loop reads CASSATMSSYNEQFF. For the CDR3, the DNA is TGTGCCAGCAGCGCGACTATGAGCTCCTACAATGAGCAGTTCTTC. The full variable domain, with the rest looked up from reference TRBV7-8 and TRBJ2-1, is GAGVSQSPRYKVAKRGQDVALRCDPISGHVSLFWYQQALGQGPEFLTYFQNEAQLDKSGLPSDRFFAERPEGSVSTLKIQRTQQEDSAVYLCASSATMSSYNEQFFGPGTRLTVL.

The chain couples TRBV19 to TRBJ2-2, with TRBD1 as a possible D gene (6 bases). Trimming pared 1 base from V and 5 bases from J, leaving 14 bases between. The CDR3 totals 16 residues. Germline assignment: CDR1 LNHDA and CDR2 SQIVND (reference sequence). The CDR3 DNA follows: TGTGCCAGTAGTATAGCCACCTGGGGGCCAACCGGGGAGCTGTTTTTT. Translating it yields CASSIATWGPTGELFF.

The CDR3 bases are TGTGCCAGCAGGACACAGGGACCTTTGAACCAGCCCCAGCATTTT. Amino acids: CASRTQGPLNQPQHF. This chain links TRBV28 with TRBJ1-5, with TRBD1 as a possible D gene (6 bases). V gave up 6 bases and J gave up 7 bases, with 19 bases separating them. The CDR3 has 15 amino acids. Germline CDR1 reads MDHEN; CDR2 reads SYDVKM.

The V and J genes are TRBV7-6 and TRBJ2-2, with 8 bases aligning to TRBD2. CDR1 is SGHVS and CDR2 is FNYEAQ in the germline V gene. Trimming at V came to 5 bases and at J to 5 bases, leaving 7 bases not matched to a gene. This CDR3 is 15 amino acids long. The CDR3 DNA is TGTGCCAGCAGCCTCGGGAGGGCTCCGACCGGGGAGCTGTTTTTT. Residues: CASSLGRAPTGELFF.

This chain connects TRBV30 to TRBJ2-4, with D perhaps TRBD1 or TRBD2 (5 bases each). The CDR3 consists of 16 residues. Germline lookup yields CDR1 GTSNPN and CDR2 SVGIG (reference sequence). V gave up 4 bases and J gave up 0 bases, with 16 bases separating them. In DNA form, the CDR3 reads TGTGCCTGGACCCCCTATGGGACGCTAGCCAAAAACATTCAGTACTTC. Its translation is CAWTPYGTLAKNIQYF.

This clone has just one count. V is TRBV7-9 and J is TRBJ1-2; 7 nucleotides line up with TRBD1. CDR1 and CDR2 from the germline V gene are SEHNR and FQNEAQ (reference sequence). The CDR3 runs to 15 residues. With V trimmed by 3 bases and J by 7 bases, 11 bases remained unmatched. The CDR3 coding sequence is TGTGCCAGCAGCTTCTCGACAGGGTTTAGTGGTGGCTACACCTTC. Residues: CASSFSTGFSGGYTF.

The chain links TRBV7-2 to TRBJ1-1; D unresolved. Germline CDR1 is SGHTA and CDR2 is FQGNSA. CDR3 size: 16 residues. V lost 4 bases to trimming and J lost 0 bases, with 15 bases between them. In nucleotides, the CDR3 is TGTGCCAGCAGCTCTCACAGCCTTCACATGAACACTGAAGCTTTCTTT. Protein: CASSSHSLHMNTEAFF.

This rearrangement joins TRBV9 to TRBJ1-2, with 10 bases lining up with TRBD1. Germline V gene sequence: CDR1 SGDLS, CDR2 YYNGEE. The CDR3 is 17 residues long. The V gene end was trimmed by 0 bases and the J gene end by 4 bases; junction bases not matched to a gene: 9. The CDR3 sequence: CASSVEGTGVYGYGYTF. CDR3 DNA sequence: TGTGCCAGCAGCGTAGAGGGGACAGGGGTCTATGGCTATGGCTACACCTTC.

The CDR3 bases are TGTGCCAGCAGTTTTCGGAGTCGGTTTAATGAAAAACTGTTTTTT. Translated, it gives CASSFRSRFNEKLFF. The chain joins TRBV28 to TRBJ1-4; D gene unclear. CDR3 size: 15 residues. Germline lookup yields CDR1 MDHEN and CDR2 SYDVKM. With 3 bases removed from V and 4 bases from J, the gap between germline ends came to 12 bases.

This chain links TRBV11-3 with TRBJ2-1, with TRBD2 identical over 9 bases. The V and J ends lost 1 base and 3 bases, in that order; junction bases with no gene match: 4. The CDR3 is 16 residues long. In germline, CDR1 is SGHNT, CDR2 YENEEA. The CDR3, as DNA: TGTGCCAGCAGCTTAGTTCTAGCGGGGTTCTACAATGAGCAGTTCTTC. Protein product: CASSLVLAGFYNEQFF. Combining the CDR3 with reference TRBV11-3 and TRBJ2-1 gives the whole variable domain EAGVVQSPRYKIIEKKQPVAFWCNPISGHNTLYWYLQNLGQGPELLIRYENEEAVDDSQLPKDRFSAERLKGVDSTLKIQPAELGDSAVYLCASSLVLAGFYNEQFFGPGTRLTVL.

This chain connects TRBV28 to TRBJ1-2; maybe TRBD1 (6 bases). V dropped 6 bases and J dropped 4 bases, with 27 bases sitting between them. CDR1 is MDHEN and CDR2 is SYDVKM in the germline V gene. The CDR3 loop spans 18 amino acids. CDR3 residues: CASRTPPGGRGSSYGYTF. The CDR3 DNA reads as TGTGCCAGCAGAACCCCCCCCGGGGGGCGCGGATCCAGCTATGGCTACACCTTC.

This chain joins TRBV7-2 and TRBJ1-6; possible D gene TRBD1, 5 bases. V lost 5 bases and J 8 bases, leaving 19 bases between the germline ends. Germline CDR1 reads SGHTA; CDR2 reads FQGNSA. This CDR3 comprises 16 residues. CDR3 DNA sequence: TGTGCCAGCAGCGCCCTTGAGAGGGGCATGGATTCACCCCTCCACTTT. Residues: CASSALERGMDSPLHF.

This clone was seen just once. The CDR3 here is CASQGGPYGYTF. The CDR3 nucleotides are TGTGCCAGCCAGGGGGGGCCTTATGGCTACACCTTC. The chain joins TRBV28 to TRBJ1-2; TRBD1 matches at 7 bases. V gave up 8 bases and J gave up 5 bases; unmatched junction bases: 5. In germline, CDR1 is MDHEN, CDR2 SYDVKM. The CDR3 has 12 amino acids.

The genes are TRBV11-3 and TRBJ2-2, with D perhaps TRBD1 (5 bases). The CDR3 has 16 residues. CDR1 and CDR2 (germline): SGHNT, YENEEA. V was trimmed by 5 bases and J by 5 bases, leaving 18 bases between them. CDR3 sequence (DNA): TGTGCCAGCAGCAACGATCCAGGGCCTGGGACCGGGGAGCTGTTTTTT. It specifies CASSNDPGPGTGELFF.

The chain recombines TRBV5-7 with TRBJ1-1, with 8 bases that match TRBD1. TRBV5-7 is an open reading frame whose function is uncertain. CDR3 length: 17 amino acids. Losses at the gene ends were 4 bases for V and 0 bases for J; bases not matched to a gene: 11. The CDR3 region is CASSHWFRGPLNTEAFF. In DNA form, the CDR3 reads TGTGCCAGCAGCCATTGGTTCAGGGGGCCCTTGAACACTGAAGCTTTCTTT.

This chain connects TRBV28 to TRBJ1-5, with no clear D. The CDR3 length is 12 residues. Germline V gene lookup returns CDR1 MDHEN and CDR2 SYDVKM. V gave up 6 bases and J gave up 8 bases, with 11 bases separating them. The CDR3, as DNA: TGTGCCAGCAGACGAGAGGGAAAGCCCCAGCATTTT. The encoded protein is CASRREGKPQHF.